This T cell receptor beta chain emerged from a study of blood T cell repertoires in COVID-19. Adults between roughly 18 and 89 years of age took part from under 30 US areas. Two negative PCRs, clearance, or symptom resolution were required of recovered Cohort 3 donors. The CDR3 covers 16 residues. From germline, CDR1 is SEHNR and CDR2 FQNEAQ (reference sequence). V was shortened by 5 bases and J by 0 bases, with 14 bases between the two germline ends. The assay was immunoSEQ multiplex PCR, and TCRdb's table has in-frame clones only and misses some. The table lists 300,000 to 350,000 clones, 80% to 90% of them singletons.

The sequence derives from a woman aged 18-29 years who had recovered from COVID-19. The chain employs TRBV7-9 and TRBJ1-3; D might be TRBD1 (5 bases). Source material: PBMCs or T cells enriched from blood (not recorded which). The CDR3 sequence is CASSVPGLSSGNTIYF. The CDR3 DNA is TGTGCCAGCAGCGTCCCGGGACTAAGCTCTGGAAACACCATATATTTT.